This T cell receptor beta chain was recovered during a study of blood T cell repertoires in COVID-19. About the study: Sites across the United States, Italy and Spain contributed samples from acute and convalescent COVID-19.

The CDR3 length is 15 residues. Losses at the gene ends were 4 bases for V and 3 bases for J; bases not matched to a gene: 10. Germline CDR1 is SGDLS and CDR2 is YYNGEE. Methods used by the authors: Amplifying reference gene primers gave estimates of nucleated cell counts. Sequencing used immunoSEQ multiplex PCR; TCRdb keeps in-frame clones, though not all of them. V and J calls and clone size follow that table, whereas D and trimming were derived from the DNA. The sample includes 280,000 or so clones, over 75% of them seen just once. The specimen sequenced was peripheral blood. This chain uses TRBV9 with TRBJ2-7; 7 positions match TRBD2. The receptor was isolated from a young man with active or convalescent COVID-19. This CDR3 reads CASSPEGTKDYEQYF. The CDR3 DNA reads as TGTGCCAGCAGCCCAGAGGGGACTAAGGACTACGAGCAGTACTTC.